In its sample, the clone carrying this TCR beta chain was seen many times. The antigen remains unidentified. Construction of the TCR beta libraries employed iRepertoire HTBI primers in conjunction with Arm-PCR of CDR3 regions. Original handling: Identified segments across samples numbered 55 to 70 TRBV and around 13 TRBJ. TCRdb independently ran MiXCR on the multiplex PCR reads; one entry per CDR3 protein. The V and J calls and clone size are TCRdb's, not the authors'. The table includes around 230,000 distinct CDR3 sequences, roughly 18% detected once. The time point is: newly diagnosed GD, antithyroid drugs for less than 3 months. With RNA extracted from PBMCs as input, the TCR library was made. Trimming stripped 3 bases from V and 7 bases from J, with 6 bases between. The germline gives CDR1 DFQATT, CDR2 SNEGSKA (reference sequence). This CDR3 spans 10 amino acids. These data belong to a study of regulatory T cells in long-lasting Graves disease. Study-wide points: With persistent disease, TRBV28, TRBJ1-2 and TRBJ2-5 were the favored segments.

The V gene is TRBV20-1, the J gene TRBJ1-1; D ambiguous. The sequence was obtained from a female donor with Graves disease. The material sequenced was peripheral blood mononuclear cells (PBMCs), taken at new diagnosis, from a patient treated with antithyroid drugs. CDR3 DNA sequence: TGCAGTGCTAGTGGGATTGAAGCTTTCTTT. Its translation is CSASGIEAFF.